A selection of T cell receptor beta chains follows, all from one sample in a study of OX40 agonist ivuxolimab in advanced cancers. The protocol was immunoSEQ multiplex PCR, while the TCRdb copy is restricted to in-frame clones and leaves out a portion. In the table there are about 56,000 clones, about 90% of which are singletons. Material: CD4+ or CD8+ T cells sorted from blood, obtained in a trial of the OX40 agonist ivuxolimab. The receptors come from an adult with an advanced solid tumor such as melanoma, head and neck, liver or kidney cancer. CDR3s include the opening cysteine and the closing phenylalanine or tryptophan. A D gene is named only where the DNA matches it firmly. The size of a clone is reported for some rows only, either as once, few or many, or as a class for expanded clones.

abundance	j_gene	v_gene	d_gene	CDR3aa	CDR3nt
NA	TRBJ2-5	TRBV14	NA	CASSQGGQETQYF	TGTGCCAGCAGCCAAGGGGGACAAGAGACCCAGTACTTC
NA	TRBJ2-5	TRBV28	NA	CASSWTLGGTQYF	TGTGCCAGCAGTTGGACCCTAGGTGGGACCCAGTACTTC
NA	TRBJ2-1	TRBV19	TRBD2	CASSILAGVSYNEQFF	TGTGCCAGTAGTATATTAGCGGGTGTCTCCTACAATGAGCAGTTCTTC
NA	TRBJ2-1	TRBV9	NA	CASSRDNEQFF	TGTGCCAGCAGCAGGGACAATGAGCAGTTCTTC
NA	TRBJ2-3	TRBV9	NA	CASSVVGIHTDTQYF	TGTGCCAGCAGCGTAGTCGGGATCCACACAGATACGCAGTATTTT
NA	TRBJ1-1	TRBV25-1	NA	CASRQGSTEAFF	TGTGCCAGCAGGCAAGGCAGCACTGAAGCTTTCTTT
NA	TRBJ1-3	TRBV7-6	NA	CASSLDRTSGNTIYF	TGTGCCAGCAGCTTAGACAGGACCTCTGGAAACACCATATATTTT
NA	TRBJ2-7	TRBV11-2	TRBD1	CASSLTGGNYEQYF	TGTGCCAGCAGCCTGACAGGGGGGAACTACGAGCAGTACTTC
NA	TRBJ1-5	TRBV4-1	NA	CASSLGLAGSNQPQHF	TGCGCCAGCAGCCTTGGACTAGCCGGTAGCAATCAGCCCCAGCATTTT
NA	TRBJ1-1	TRBV29-1	NA	CSVEEETPEAFF	TGCAGCGTTGAGGAGGAAACCCCTGAAGCTTTCTTT
NA	TRBJ2-7	TRBV6-5	NA	CASSQSKSEQYF	TGTGCCAGCAGCCAATCCAAGTCGGAGCAGTACTTC
NA	TRBJ2-2	TRBV6-4	TRBD2	CASSSLADHTGELFF	TGTGCCAGCAGTTCGCTAGCGGATCACACCGGGGAGCTGTTTTTT
NA	TRBJ1-4	TRBV30	TRBD1	CAWSWPGGNEKLFF	TGTGCCTGGAGTTGGCCAGGGGGTAATGAAAAACTGTTTTTT
NA	TRBJ2-5	TRBV25-1	NA	CASAGQRTLYQETQYF	TGTGCCAGTGCGGGACAGAGAACCTTATACCAAGAGACCCAGTACTTC
NA	TRBJ2-3	TRBV7-9	NA	CASSFDGMDTQYF	TGTGCCAGCAGCTTCGACGGGATGGATACGCAGTATTTT
NA	TRBJ2-7	TRBV9	TRBD2	CASSVVGTSGDEQYF	TGTGCCAGCAGCGTAGTTGGGACTAGCGGCGACGAGCAGTACTTC
once	TRBJ2-5	TRBV9	NA	CASSVEGTLPETQYF	TGTGCCAGCAGCGTAGAAGGCACTCTTCCCGAGACCCAGTACTTC
NA	TRBJ2-5	TRBV5-6	NA	CASSSLGGEETQYF	TGTGCCAGCAGCTCTTTAGGGGGGGAAGAGACCCAGTACTTC
NA	TRBJ1-4	TRBV5-4	NA	CASSAGSPTNEKLFF	TGTGCCAGCAGCGCCGGGAGCCCAACTAATGAAAAACTGTTTTTT
NA	TRBJ2-3	TRBV6-6	NA	CASSYSVQALIDTQYF	TGTGCCAGCAGTTACTCTGTGCAGGCCCTCATCGATACGCAGTATTTT
NA	TRBJ2-1	TRBV9	NA	CASSVGVGGNEQFF	TGTGCCAGCAGCGTAGGGGTAGGGGGGAATGAGCAGTTCTTC
NA	TRBJ1-4	TRBV29-1	NA	CSVGSGREKLFF	TGCAGCGTTGGTTCCGGCCGGGAAAAACTGTTTTTT
NA	TRBJ2-7	TRBV30	NA	CAWDSGGSSYEQYF	TGTGCCTGGGATAGCGGAGGGAGCTCCTACGAGCAGTACTTC
NA	TRBJ1-1	TRBV9	NA	CASSAAGTMNTEAFF	TGTGCCAGCAGCGCTGCCGGGACAATGAACACTGAAGCTTTCTTT
once	TRBJ2-3	TRBV4-1	NA	CASTSRAGSTDTQYF	TGCGCCAGCACGTCCCGGGCAGGTAGCACAGATACGCAGTATTTT
NA	TRBJ2-5	TRBV2	NA	CASSEAGLTATQETQYF	TGTGCCAGCAGTGAAGCGGGTCTAACAGCGACCCAAGAGACCCAGTACTTC
NA	TRBJ1-4	TRBV13	NA	CASSATRGAANEKLFF	TGTGCCAGCAGCGCAACTCGGGGGGCAGCTAATGAAAAACTGTTTTTT
NA	TRBJ2-7	TRBV27	NA	CASSPGQSYEQYF	TGTGCCAGCAGTCCAGGACAGTCCTACGAGCAGTACTTC
NA	TRBJ2-7	TRBV7-9	TRBD1	CASSSSPGTGNEQYF	TGTGCCAGCAGCTCTAGTCCCGGGACAGGGAACGAGCAGTACTTC
NA	TRBJ1-4	TRBV2	NA	CASSEIGGLPLEGLFF	TGTGCCAGCAGTGAAATCGGGGGACTCCCCTTGGAGGGTCTGTTTTTT
once	TRBJ1-2	TRBV6-5	NA	CASSHQSGVHYGYTF	TGTGCCAGCAGCCACCAATCGGGGGTGCACTATGGCTACACCTTC
NA	TRBJ1-1	TRBV5-6	NA	CASSYGQTPEAFF	TGTGCCAGCAGCTATGGACAGACACCTGAAGCTTTCTTT
NA	TRBJ2-3	TRBV19	NA	CASSPSSGASDTQYF	TGTGCCAGTAGTCCATCCTCCGGGGCGTCAGATACGCAGTATTTT
NA	TRBJ1-4	TRBV6-6	NA	CASTGQGEEKLFF	TGTGCCAGCACAGGGCAGGGTGAAGAAAAACTGTTTTTT
once	TRBJ2-2	TRBV19	NA	CASSLTATGRGELFF	TGTGCCAGTAGTCTAACCGCCACGGGAAGAGGGGAGCTGTTTTTT
NA	TRBJ2-7	TRBV7-9	NA	CASSLRADEQYF	TGTGCCAGCAGCTTAAGGGCGGACGAGCAGTACTTC
NA	TRBJ1-2	TRBV25-1	NA	CASSEVGAGGYTF	TGTGCCAGCAGTGAAGTGGGGGCGGGTGGCTACACCTTC
NA	TRBJ2-1	TRBV27	TRBD2	CASSSLLAGAYNEQFF	TGTGCCAGCAGTTCACTTCTAGCGGGGGCCTACAATGAGCAGTTCTTC
NA	TRBJ2-2	TRBV19	TRBD2	CASSPQVTSGEGVTGELFF	TGTGCCAGTAGTCCCCAGGTGACTAGCGGCGAAGGCGTCACCGGGGAGCTGTTTTTT
NA	TRBJ2-1	TRBV19	NA	CASSVSGYSYNEQFF	TGTGCCAGTAGTGTTAGCGGATACTCCTACAATGAGCAGTTCTTC
NA	TRBJ2-7	TRBV11-2	NA	CASSPPGVGRFDEQYF	TGTGCCAGCAGCCCACCCGGGGTTGGTAGGTTCGACGAGCAGTACTTC
NA	TRBJ2-2	TRBV5-1	NA	CASSARDDTGELFF	TGCGCCAGCAGCGCCCGGGACGACACCGGGGAGCTGTTTTTT
NA	TRBJ1-2	TRBV11-2	NA	CASSFTGADYGYTF	TGTGCCAGCAGCTTCACGGGGGCTGACTATGGCTACACCTTC
NA	TRBJ2-1	TRBV4-3	TRBD1	CASSQDVGTASYNEQFF	TGCGCCAGCAGCCAAGATGTAGGGACAGCCTCCTACAATGAGCAGTTCTTC
NA	TRBJ2-7	TRBV27	NA	CASSASALSSYEQYF	TGTGCCAGCTCCGCGTCGGCTCTTAGCTCCTACGAGCAGTACTTC
NA	TRBJ2-2	TRBV4-1	TRBD2	CASSQASGNGELFF	TGCGCCAGCAGCCAGGCCAGCGGGAACGGGGAGCTGTTTTTT
NA	TRBJ2-7	TRBV15	NA	CATSGLPGKSSYEQYF	TGTGCCACCAGCGGGTTACCGGGTAAGAGCTCCTACGAGCAGTACTTC
NA	TRBJ2-7	TRBV9	NA	CASSSLDGGYEQYF	TGTGCCAGCAGCTCTTTGGACGGAGGTTACGAGCAGTACTTC
NA	TRBJ2-7	TRBV6-5	TRBD2	CASRPLAGGGEQYF	TGTGCCAGCAGGCCACTAGCGGGAGGAGGCGAGCAGTACTTC
NA	TRBJ2-1	TRBV9	TRBD2	CASSLAGGVYNEQFF	TGTGCCAGCAGCCTAGCGGGAGGGGTTTACAATGAGCAGTTCTTC
NA	TRBJ1-1	TRBV5-6	TRBD1	CASSLETTGGPVNTEAFF	TGTGCCAGCAGCTTGGAGACAACAGGGGGACCGGTGAACACTGAAGCTTTCTTT
NA	TRBJ2-7	TRBV28	NA	CASSLLSESSYEQYF	TGTGCCAGCAGTTTATTGTCCGAGTCTTCCTACGAGCAGTACTTC
NA	TRBJ2-3	TRBV19	TRBD2	CASTEMGLAGDTQYF	TGTGCCAGTACCGAGATGGGACTAGCGGGAGATACGCAGTATTTT
NA	TRBJ2-5	TRBV29-1	TRBD2	CSALIAGGPETQYF	TGCAGCGCCCTTATAGCGGGAGGGCCGGAGACCCAGTACTTC
NA	TRBJ2-5	TRBV7-6	TRBD2	CASSLERDGETQYF	TGTGCCAGCAGCTTAGAGCGGGACGGAGAGACCCAGTACTTC
NA	TRBJ1-1	TRBV27	NA	CASRIGGNTEAFF	TGTGCCAGCAGAATCGGGGGGAACACTGAAGCTTTCTTT
NA	TRBJ2-5	TRBV19	NA	CASSKGSLLETQYF	TGTGCCAGTAGTAAGGGCTCACTGCTGGAGACCCAGTACTTC